A single TCR beta chain is shown here with its context. This specimen comes from a study of blood T cell repertoires in COVID-19. About the study: Samples taken during acute and convalescent COVID-19 were collected in the United States, Italy and Spain. T cells, B-cell-depleted T cells, or PBMCs supplied cDNA or gDNA.

The germline V gene has CDR1 SGHTA and CDR2 FQGNSA. Between the trimmed V and J ends, which lost 2 bases and 4 bases, there was a span of 12 bases. There are 15 residues in the CDR3. Under the authors' procedure: For nucleated cells, counts were estimated from reference gene primer amplification. Sequenced by immunoSEQ multiplex PCR; TCRdb stores in-frame clones only, minus some. V, J and clone size reflect that table, while D and trimming were determined from the DNA. Seen here are about 110,000 clones, 70% to 90% observed once, and the top ten hold more than 4.5%. This receptor was obtained from a man aged 40-50 years with active or convalescent COVID-19. This chain joins TRBV7-2 and TRBJ1-3; D perhaps matches TRBD1 (5 bases). The sequenced sample consisted of peripheral blood. Here the CDR3 DNA reads TGTGCCAGCAGCTTATCTCAGGGAACGGGAAACACCATATATTTT. This encodes CASSLSQGTGNTIYF.